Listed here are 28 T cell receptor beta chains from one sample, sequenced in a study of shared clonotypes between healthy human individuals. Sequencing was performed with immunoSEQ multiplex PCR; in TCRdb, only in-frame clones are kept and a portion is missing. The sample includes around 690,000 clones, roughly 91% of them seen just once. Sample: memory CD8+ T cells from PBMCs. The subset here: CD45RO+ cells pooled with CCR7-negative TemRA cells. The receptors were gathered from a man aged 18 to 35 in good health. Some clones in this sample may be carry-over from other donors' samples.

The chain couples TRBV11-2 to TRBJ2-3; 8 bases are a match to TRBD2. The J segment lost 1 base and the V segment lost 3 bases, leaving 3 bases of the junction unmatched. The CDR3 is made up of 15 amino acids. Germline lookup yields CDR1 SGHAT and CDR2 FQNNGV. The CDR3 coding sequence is TGTGCCAGCAGCTTTTATAGCGGGGGCACAGATACGCAGTATTTT. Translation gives CASSFYSGGTDTQYF. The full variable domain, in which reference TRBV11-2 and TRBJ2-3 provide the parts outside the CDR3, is EAGVAQSPRYKIIEKRQSVAFWCNPISGHATLYWYQQILGQGPKLLIQFQNNGVVDDSQLPKDRFSAERLKGVDSTLKIQPAKLEDSAVYLCASSFYSGGTDTQYFGPGTRLTVL.

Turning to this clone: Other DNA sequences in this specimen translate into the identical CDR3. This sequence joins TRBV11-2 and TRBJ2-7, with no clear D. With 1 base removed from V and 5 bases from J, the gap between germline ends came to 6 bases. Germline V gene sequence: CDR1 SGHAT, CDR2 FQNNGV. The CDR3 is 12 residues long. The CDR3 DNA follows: TGTGCCAGCAGCTTAGGTTCCGACGAGCAGTACTTC. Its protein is CASSLGSDEQYF.

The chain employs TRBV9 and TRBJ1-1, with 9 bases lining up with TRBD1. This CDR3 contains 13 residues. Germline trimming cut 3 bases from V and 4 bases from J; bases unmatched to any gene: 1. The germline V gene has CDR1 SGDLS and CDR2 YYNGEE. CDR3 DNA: TGTGCCAGCAGCGAACAGGGGGCCACTGAAGCTTTCTTT. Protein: CASSEQGATEAFF.

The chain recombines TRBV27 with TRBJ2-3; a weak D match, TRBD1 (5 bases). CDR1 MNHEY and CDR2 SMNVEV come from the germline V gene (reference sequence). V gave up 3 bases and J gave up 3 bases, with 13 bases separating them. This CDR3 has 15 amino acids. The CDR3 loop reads CASSLGLFGTDTQYF. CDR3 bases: TGTGCCAGCAGTTTGGGGCTCTTTGGGACAGATACGCAGTATTTT.

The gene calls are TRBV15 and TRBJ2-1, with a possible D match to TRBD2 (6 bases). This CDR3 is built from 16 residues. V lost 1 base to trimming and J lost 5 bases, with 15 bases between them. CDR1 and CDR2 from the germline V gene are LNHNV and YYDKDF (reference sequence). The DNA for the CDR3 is TGTGCCACCAGCAGAGGGGCGGGGATAGTCCACAATGAGCAGTTCTTC. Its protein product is CATSRGAGIVHNEQFF.

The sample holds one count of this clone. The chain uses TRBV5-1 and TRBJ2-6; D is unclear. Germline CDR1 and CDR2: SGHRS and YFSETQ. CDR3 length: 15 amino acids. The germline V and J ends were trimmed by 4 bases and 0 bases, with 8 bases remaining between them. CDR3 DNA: TGCGCCAGCAGCATAGACACCTCTGGGGCCAACGTCCTGACTTTC. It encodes CASSIDTSGANVLTF.

CDR3 coding DNA: TGTGCCAGTAGTATTCGGGGGGTACAGCCCCAGCATTTT. This gives the protein CASSIRGVQPQHF. The V and J genes are TRBV19 and TRBJ1-5; tentatively, D is TRBD1 (5 bases). The germline gives CDR1 LNHDA, CDR2 SQIVND (reference sequence). Between the trimmed V and J ends, which lost 3 bases and 7 bases, there was a span of 10 bases. The CDR3 contains 13 residues.

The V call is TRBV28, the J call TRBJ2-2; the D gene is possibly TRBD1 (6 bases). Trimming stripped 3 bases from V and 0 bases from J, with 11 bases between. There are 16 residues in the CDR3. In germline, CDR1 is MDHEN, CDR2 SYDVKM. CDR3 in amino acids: CASSLGRGANTGELFF. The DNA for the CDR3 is TGTGCCAGCAGTTTGGGCAGGGGCGCGAACACCGGGGAGCTGTTTTTT.

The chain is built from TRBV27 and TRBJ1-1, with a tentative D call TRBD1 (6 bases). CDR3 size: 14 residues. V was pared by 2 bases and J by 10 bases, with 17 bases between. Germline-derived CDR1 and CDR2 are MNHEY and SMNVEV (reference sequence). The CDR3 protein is CASSLGGGGEGAFF. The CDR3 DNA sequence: TGTGCCAGCAGTTTAGGTGGGGGCGGTGAAGGAGCTTTCTTT.

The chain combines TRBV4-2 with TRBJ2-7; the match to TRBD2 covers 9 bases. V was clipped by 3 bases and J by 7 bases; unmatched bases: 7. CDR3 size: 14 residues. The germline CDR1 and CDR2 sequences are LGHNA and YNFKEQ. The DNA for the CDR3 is TGTGCCAGCAGCCAGCGGGGACTAGCAGGGGAGCAGTACTTC. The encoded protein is CASSQRGLAGEQYF.

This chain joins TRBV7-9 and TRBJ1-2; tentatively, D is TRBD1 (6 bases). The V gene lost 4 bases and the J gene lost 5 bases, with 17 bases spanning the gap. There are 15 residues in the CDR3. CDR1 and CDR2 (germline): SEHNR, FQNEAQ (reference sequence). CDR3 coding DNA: TGTGCCAGCAGCTCGAAGCCGGACAGCCTATATGGCTACACCTTC. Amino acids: CASSSKPDSLYGYTF. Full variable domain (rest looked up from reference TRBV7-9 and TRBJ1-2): DTGVSQNPRHKITKRGQNVTFRCDPISEHNRLYWYRQTLGQGPEFLTYFQNEAQLEKSRLLSDRFSAERPKGSFSTLEIQRTEQGDSAMYLCASSSKPDSLYGYTFGSGTRLTVV.

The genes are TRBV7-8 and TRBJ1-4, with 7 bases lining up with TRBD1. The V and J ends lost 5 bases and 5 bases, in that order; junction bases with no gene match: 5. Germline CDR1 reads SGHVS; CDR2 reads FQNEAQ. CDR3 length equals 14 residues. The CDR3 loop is CASSQTGSNEKLFF. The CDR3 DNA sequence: TGTGCCAGCAGCCAGACAGGGTCCAATGAAAAACTGTTTTTT.

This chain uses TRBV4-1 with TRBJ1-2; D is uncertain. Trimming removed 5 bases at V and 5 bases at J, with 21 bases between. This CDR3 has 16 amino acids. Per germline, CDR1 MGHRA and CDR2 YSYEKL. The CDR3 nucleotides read TGCGCCAGCAGCGGCGCTGTGGACGGAGCCGGGTATGGCTACACCTTC. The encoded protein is CASSGAVDGAGYGYTF.

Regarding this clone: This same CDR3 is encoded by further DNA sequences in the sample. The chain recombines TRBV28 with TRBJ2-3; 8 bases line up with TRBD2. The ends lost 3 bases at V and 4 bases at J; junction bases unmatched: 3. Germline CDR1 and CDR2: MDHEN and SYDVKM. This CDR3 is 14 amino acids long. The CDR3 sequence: CASSFEAGADTQYF. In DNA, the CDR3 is TGTGCCAGCAGTTTCGAAGCGGGAGCAGATACGCAGTATTTT.

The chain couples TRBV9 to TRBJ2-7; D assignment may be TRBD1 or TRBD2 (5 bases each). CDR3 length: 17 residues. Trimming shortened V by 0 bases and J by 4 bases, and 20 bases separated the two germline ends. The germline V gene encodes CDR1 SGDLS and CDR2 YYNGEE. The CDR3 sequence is CASSVGNSRGQRYEQYF. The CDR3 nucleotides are TGTGCCAGCAGCGTAGGCAACTCGAGGGGTCAGCGGTACGAGCAGTACTTC.

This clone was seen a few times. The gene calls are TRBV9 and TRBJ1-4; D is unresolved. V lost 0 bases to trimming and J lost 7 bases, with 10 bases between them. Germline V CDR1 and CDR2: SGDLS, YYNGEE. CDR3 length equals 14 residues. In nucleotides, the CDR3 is TGTGCCAGCAGCGTAGACACGGACGGTGAAAAACTGTTTTTT. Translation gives CASSVDTDGEKLFF.

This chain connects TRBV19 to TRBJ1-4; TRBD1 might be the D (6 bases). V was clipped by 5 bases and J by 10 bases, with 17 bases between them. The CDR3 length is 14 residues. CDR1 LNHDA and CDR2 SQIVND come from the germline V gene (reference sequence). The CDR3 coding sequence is TGTGCCAGTAGTCTCGGGGGGGCCGGTGGAAAACTGTTTTTT. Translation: CASSLGGAGGKLFF.

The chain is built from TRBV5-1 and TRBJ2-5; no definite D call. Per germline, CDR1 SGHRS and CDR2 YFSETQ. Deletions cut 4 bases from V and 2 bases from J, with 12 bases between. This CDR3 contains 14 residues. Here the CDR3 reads CASSPRTGQETQYF. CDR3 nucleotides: TGCGCCAGCAGCCCGAGGACGGGTCAAGAGACCCAGTACTTC. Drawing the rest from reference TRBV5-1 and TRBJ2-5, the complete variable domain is KAGVTQTPRYLIKTRGQQVTLSCSPISGHRSVSWYQQTPGQGLQFLFEYFSETQRNKGNFPGRFSGRQFSNSRSEMNVSTLELGDSALYLCASSPRTGQETQYFGPGTRLLVL.

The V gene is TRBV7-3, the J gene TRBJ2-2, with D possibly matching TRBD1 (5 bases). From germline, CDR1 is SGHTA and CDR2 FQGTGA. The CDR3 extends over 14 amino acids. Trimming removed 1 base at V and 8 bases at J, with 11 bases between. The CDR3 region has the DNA TGTGCCAGCAGCTTAAAAGTAGGGGCGGGGGAGCTGTTTTTT. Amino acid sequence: CASSLKVGAGELFF.

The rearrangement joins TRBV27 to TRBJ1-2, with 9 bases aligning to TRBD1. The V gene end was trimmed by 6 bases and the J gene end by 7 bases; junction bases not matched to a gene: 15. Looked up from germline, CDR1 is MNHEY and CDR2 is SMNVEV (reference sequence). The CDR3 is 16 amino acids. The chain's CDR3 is CASSLGGDRVLRGYTF. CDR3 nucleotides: TGTGCCAGCAGCCTCGGGGGGGACAGGGTTTTACGTGGCTACACCTTC.

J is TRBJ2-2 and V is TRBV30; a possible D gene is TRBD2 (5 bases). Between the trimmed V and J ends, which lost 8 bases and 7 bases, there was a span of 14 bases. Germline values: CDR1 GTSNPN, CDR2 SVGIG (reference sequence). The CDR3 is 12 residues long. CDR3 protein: CARRDTHGELFF. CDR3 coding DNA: TGTGCCCGCCGGGATACTCACGGGGAGCTGTTTTTT.

The CDR3 loop reads CASSFGTITGELFF. The CDR3 DNA reads TGTGCCAGCAGCTTCGGTACGATCACCGGGGAGCTGTTTTTT. V is TRBV7-9 and J is TRBJ2-2; D unclear. This CDR3 contains 14 residues. Trimming left V 3 bases short and J 4 bases short, with 9 bases between. Germline lookup yields CDR1 SEHNR and CDR2 FQNEAQ (reference sequence).

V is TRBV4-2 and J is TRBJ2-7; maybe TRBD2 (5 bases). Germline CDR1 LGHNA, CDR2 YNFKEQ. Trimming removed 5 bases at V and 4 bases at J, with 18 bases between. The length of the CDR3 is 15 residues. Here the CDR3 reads CASSTPLGAGYEQYF. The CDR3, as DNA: TGTGCCAGCAGCACCCCCTTGGGAGCAGGATACGAGCAGTACTTC.

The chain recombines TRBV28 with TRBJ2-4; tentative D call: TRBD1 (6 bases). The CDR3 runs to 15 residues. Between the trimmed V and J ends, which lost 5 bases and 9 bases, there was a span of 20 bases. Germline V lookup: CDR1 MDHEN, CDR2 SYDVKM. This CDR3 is CASSIRGVRRGIQYF. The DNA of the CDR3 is TGTGCCAGCAGTATCAGGGGAGTACGAAGAGGCATTCAGTACTTC.

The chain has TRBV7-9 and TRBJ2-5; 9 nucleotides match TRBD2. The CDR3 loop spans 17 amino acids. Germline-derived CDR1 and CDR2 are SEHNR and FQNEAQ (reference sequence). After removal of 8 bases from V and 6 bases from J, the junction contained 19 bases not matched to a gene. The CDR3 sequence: CASVQGRRGRAGKTQYF. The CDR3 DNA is TGTGCCAGCGTCCAGGGGAGGCGCGGGAGGGCTGGGAAGACCCAGTACTTC.

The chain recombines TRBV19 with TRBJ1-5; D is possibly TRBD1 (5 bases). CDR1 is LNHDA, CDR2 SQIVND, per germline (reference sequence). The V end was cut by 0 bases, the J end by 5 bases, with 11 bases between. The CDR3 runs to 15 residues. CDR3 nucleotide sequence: TGTGCCAGTAGTATAGAGGAGGGGATCCATCAGCCCCAGCATTTT. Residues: CASSIEEGIHQPQHF.

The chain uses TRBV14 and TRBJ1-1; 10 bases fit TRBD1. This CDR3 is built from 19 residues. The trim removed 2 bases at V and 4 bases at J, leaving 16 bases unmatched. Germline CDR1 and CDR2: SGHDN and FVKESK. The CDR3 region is CASSQSLPIRQGALTEAFF. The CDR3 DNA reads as TGTGCCAGCAGCCAATCCCTCCCTATAAGACAGGGGGCTCTCACTGAAGCTTTCTTT. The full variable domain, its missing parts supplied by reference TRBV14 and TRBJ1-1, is EAGVTQFPSHSVIEKGQTVTLRCDPISGHDNLYWYRRVMGKEIKFLLHFVKESKQDESGMPNNRFLAERTGGTYSTLKVQPAELEDSGVYFCASSQSLPIRQGALTEAFFGQGTRLTVV.

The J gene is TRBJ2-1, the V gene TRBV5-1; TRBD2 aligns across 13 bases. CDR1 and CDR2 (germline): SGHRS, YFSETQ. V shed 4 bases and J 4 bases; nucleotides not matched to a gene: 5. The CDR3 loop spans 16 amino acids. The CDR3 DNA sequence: TGCGCCAGCAGCGTGGGACTAGCGGGGCCGTACAATGAGCAGTTCTTC. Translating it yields CASSVGLAGPYNEQFF.